The 22 T cell receptor beta chains reported below all come from one sample, sequenced in a study of T cell responses to AZD1222 COVID-19 vaccine (dated by TCRdb to the early 2020s). The library came from the immunoSEQ multiplex PCR assay. TCRdb obtained this table from immuneACCESS and retained in-frame rearrangements with V and J assigned. These tables miss some clones; where compared with another copy, unresolved V genes account for less than half of the shortfall, and the remainder is unexplained. The sample contains roughly 120,000 clones, about 90% of them found a single time. Approximately 7.9% of the sample belongs to the ten largest clones. The time point label, read with the paper, signifies: about 28 days (+/-7) after the second vaccine dose. Sequencing used peripheral blood, obtained 28 days after the second AZD1222 dose. The origin of the receptors is an adult who received the AZD1222 COVID-19 vaccine.

This chain uses TRBV7-8 with TRBJ2-4, with a weak D call TRBD1 (5 bases). CDR1 SGHVS and CDR2 FQNEAQ come from the germline V gene. The CDR3 totals 16 residues. V dropped 1 base and J dropped 5 bases, with 15 bases sitting between them. The CDR3 nucleotides read TGTGCCAGCAGCTTAGGGCTGGGGCCCCACGAAAACATTCAGTACTTC. Translated, it gives CASSLGLGPHENIQYF.

The chain joins TRBV7-9 to TRBJ1-2; 7 nucleotides line up with TRBD1. This CDR3 spans 14 amino acids. The ends lost 5 bases at V and 6 bases at J; junction bases unmatched: 9. CDR1 is SEHNR, CDR2 FQNEAQ, per germline (reference sequence). DNA of the CDR3: TGTGCCAGCAGCCCGATCACAGGGGACCATGGCTACACCTTC. Protein: CASSPITGDHGYTF.

The rearrangement uses TRBV7-9 and TRBJ2-1, with a possible D match to TRBD2 (5 bases). Germline lookup yields CDR1 SEHNR and CDR2 FQNEAQ (reference sequence). V gave up 3 bases and J gave up 1 base, with 7 bases separating them. This CDR3 is 14 amino acids long. The CDR3 loop reads CASSFTGSYNEQFF. In nucleotides, the CDR3 is TGTGCCAGCAGCTTCACGGGATCCTACAATGAGCAGTTCTTC.

V and J are TRBV3-1 (or the pseudogene TRBV3-2) and TRBJ1-1, with 8 bases that match TRBD1. CDR3 length equals 17 residues. The ends lost 1 base at V and 1 base at J; junction bases unmatched: 8. Looked up from germline, CDR1 is LGHDT and CDR2 is YNNKEL (reference sequence). The CDR3 sequence: CASSQGLTGGGNTEAFF. The DNA of the CDR3 is TGTGCCAGCAGCCAAGGGCTTACAGGGGGGGGGAACACTGAAGCTTTCTTT.

The chain combines TRBV7-2 with TRBJ2-5, with D possibly matching TRBD2 (5 bases). Trimming took off 3 bases at V and 0 bases at J, with 14 bases between the two ends. There are 16 residues in the CDR3. Germline CDR1 and CDR2: SGHTA and FQGNSA. As DNA, the CDR3 is TGTGCCAGCAGCTTCCCCGGGGTCCACTACCAAGAGACCCAGTACTTC. This codes for CASSFPGVHYQETQYF.

The chain has TRBV7-2 and TRBJ1-5, with TRBD1 matching over 7 bases. CDR3 length: 15 amino acids. Germline loops: CDR1 SGHTA, CDR2 FQGNSA. Trimming removed 5 bases from V and 5 bases from J; junction bases left unmatched: 9. DNA for the CDR3: TGTGCCAGCAGCCCCGGCAGGGGGTTGGATCAGCCCCAGCATTTT. It yields the protein CASSPGRGLDQPQHF.

The chain employs TRBV7-9 and TRBJ1-2; D uncertain. Germline V gene lookup returns CDR1 SEHNR and CDR2 FQNEAQ (reference sequence). The CDR3 runs to 16 residues. V was trimmed by 1 base and J by 5 bases, leaving 17 bases between them. The chain's CDR3 is CASSLERFSSSYGYTF. CDR3 DNA sequence: TGTGCCAGCAGCTTAGAGCGCTTCTCGAGTTCATATGGCTACACCTTC.

This clone has just one count. The rearrangement links TRBV29-1 to TRBJ2-5; TRBD1 aligns across 7 bases. Germline assignment: CDR1 SQVTM and CDR2 ANQGSEA. V lost 5 bases, J lost 5 bases, and 8 bases stayed unmatched. The CDR3 is made up of 13 amino acids. In DNA form, the CDR3 reads TGCAGCGTTTTTGCAGGGGGTTATGAGACCCAGTACTTC. Translated, it gives CSVFAGGYETQYF.

The chain combines TRBV5-1 with TRBJ2-3, with 10 bases fitting TRBD1. This CDR3 has 16 residues. With 4 bases clipped from V and 1 base from J, the junction kept 6 bases outside the gene matches. The V gene's germline CDR1 is SGHRS and CDR2 YFSETQ. CDR3 in amino acids: CASSLGQGVRTDTQYF. The CDR3 nucleotides are TGCGCCAGCAGCCTCGGACAGGGGGTTCGCACAGATACGCAGTATTTT. The variable domain in full, completed from reference TRBV5-1 and TRBJ2-3, reads KAGVTQTPRYLIKTRGQQVTLSCSPISGHRSVSWYQQTPGQGLQFLFEYFSETQRNKGNFPGRFSGRQFSNSRSEMNVSTLELGDSALYLCASSLGQGVRTDTQYFGPGTRLTVL.

V is TRBV3-1 (or the pseudogene TRBV3-2) and J is TRBJ1-2, with 7 bases fitting TRBD1. V was pared by 5 bases and J by 7 bases, with 7 bases of the junction left unmatched. CDR1 and CDR2 from the germline V gene are LGHDT and YNNKEL (reference sequence). This CDR3 has 13 amino acids. CDR3 protein: CASSSQDRAGYTF. The CDR3 nucleotides read TGTGCCAGCAGCTCGCAAGACAGGGCTGGCTACACCTTC.

J is TRBJ2-3 and V is TRBV5-4, with TRBD2 identical over 13 bases. V trimming: 4 bases; J trimming: 3 bases; junction bases outside the gene matches: 5. CDR1 and CDR2 (germline): SGHNT, YYREEE (reference sequence). CDR3 length: 16 amino acids. As DNA, the CDR3 is TGTGCCAGCAGCCCGAAGGGACTAGCGGGAACAGATACGCAGTATTTT. Translated: CASSPKGLAGTDTQYF.

The CDR3 reads CASSLGSSGWVTDTQYF. Written as DNA, the CDR3 is TGTGCCAGCAGCCTAGGGTCTAGCGGGTGGGTCACAGATACGCAGTATTTT. V is TRBV4-2 and J is TRBJ2-3; 8 bases fit TRBD2. The CDR3 consists of 17 residues. Trimming took 4 bases from V and 2 from J; bases not matched to a gene: 11. Germline V gene data show CDR1 as LGHNA and CDR2 as YNFKEQ.

The rearrangement links TRBV6-4 to TRBJ2-7; 7 bases agree with TRBD1. Unmatched junction bases numbered 10, after V lost 6 bases and J lost 2 bases. The CDR3 totals 15 residues. CDR1 MRHNA and CDR2 SNTAGT come from the germline V gene. The CDR3 nucleotides are TGTGCCAGCAGATATACAGGGGTTTGGACCTACGAGCAGTACTTC. Residues: CASRYTGVWTYEQYF.

This clone occurred once. CDR3 residues: CASSQEGSRGPYEQYF. The CDR3 DNA is TGCGCCAGCAGCCAAGAGGGATCCCGGGGGCCCTACGAGCAGTACTTC. The chain couples TRBV4-1 to TRBJ2-7; D is possibly TRBD1 or TRBD2 (6 bases each). CDR1 is MGHRA and CDR2 is YSYEKL in the germline V gene. V was trimmed by 0 bases and J by 2 bases, leaving 14 bases between them. The CDR3 contains 16 residues.

V usage is TRBV15 and J usage is TRBJ2-3; TRBD2 matches 11 bases. J was trimmed by 4 bases and V by 3 bases; bases with no gene match: 6. The CDR3 is 16 residues long. Germline-derived CDR1 and CDR2 are LNHNV and YYDKDF (reference sequence). CDR3 protein: CATSSSSGRVADTQYF. The CDR3 region has the DNA TGTGCCACCAGCAGCAGTAGCGGGAGGGTCGCAGATACGCAGTATTTT.

The chain carries TRBV7-2 and TRBJ1-2; D gene uncertain. The CDR3 runs 16 residues. V was cut by 2 bases and J by 0 bases, with 13 bases left in between. Germline V CDR1 and CDR2: SGHTA, FQGNSA. CDR3 sequence reads: CASSLTPGRTNYGYTF. The CDR3 DNA follows: TGTGCCAGCAGCTTAACCCCAGGACGAACTAACTATGGCTACACCTTC.

J is TRBJ2-3 and V is TRBV19, with 10 bases aligning to TRBD2. The CDR3 totals 15 residues. Looked up from germline, CDR1 is LNHDA and CDR2 is SQIVND (reference sequence). The ends lost 5 bases at V and 2 bases at J; junction bases unmatched: 4. The CDR3 sequence is CASSELAGNTDTQYF. In nucleotides, the CDR3 is TGTGCCAGTAGTGAACTAGCGGGGAACACAGATACGCAGTATTTT.

V usage is TRBV3-1 (or the pseudogene TRBV3-2) and J usage is TRBJ2-2; possible D gene TRBD2, 6 bases. CDR1 is LGHDT and CDR2 is YNNKEL in the germline V gene (reference sequence). CDR3 length: 14 residues. V was pared by 8 bases and J by 0 bases, with 10 bases between. The CDR3 DNA reads as TGTGCCAGCGGGGGACTCGCGAACACCGGGGAGCTGTTTTTT. Protein: CASGGLANTGELFF.

The chain couples TRBV9 to TRBJ2-3; possibly TRBD2 for D (5 bases). This CDR3 region has 16 residues. In germline, CDR1 is SGDLS, CDR2 YYNGEE. V lost 4 bases and J 1 base, leaving 16 bases between the germline ends. CDR3 in DNA: TGTGCCAGCAGCCCTTCGACTAAAGGCGGCACAGATACGCAGTATTTT. Its translation is CASSPSTKGGTDTQYF.

The V and J genes are TRBV18 and TRBJ1-3; D is unresolved. V gave up 4 bases and J gave up 0 bases, with 10 bases separating them. The CDR3 covers 15 residues. CDR1 and CDR2 from the germline V gene are KGHSH and LQKENI. The CDR3 nucleotides are TGTGCCAGCTCACGTGAGGTTCACTCTGGAAACACCATATATTTT. Its translation is CASSREVHSGNTIYF. The variable domain in full, with the rest retrieved from reference TRBV18 and TRBJ1-3, is NAGVMQNPRHLVRRRGQEARLRCSPMKGHSHVYWYRQLPEEGLKFMVYLQKENIIDESGMPKERFSAEFPKEGPSILRIQQVVRGDSAAYFCASSREVHSGNTIYFGEGSWLTVV.

Only a few counts were recorded for this clone. This chain links TRBV6-5 with TRBJ1-4, with D perhaps TRBD1 (5 bases). Germline V lookup: CDR1 MNHEY, CDR2 SVGAGI. Deletions cut 8 bases from V and 8 bases from J, with 21 bases between. The CDR3 contains 15 residues. The CDR3 DNA reads TGTGCCAGCGCCGGAGAGAGGGACGTAATGGAAAAACTGTTTTTT. Translated, it gives CASAGERDVMEKLFF.

The rearrangement uses TRBV19 and TRBJ2-7; weak D call: TRBD2 (5 bases). The CDR3 length is 14 residues. Germline CDR1 is LNHDA and CDR2 is SQIVND (reference sequence). Deletions cut 3 bases from V and 1 base from J, with 10 bases between. CDR3 amino acids: CASSMRATSYEQYF. CDR3 DNA: TGTGCCAGTAGTATGAGGGCCACTTCCTACGAGCAGTACTTC.